These 14 T cell receptor beta chains originate from one sample sequenced in a study of blood T cells in healthy people across ages. Alongside a J-beta primer mix, a sample-barcoded 5' primer served in a second PCR lasting 7 to 11 cycles. TCRdb analysed the 5' RACE reads with MiXCR anew, one entry per CDR3 protein. Of around 700,000 distinct CDR3 sequences in the sample, 20% to 30% were seen once. This sample also belongs to another study, concerning T cells of mothers and their children.

Sequenced: blood. The receptors were gathered from a boy aged 10-17 years in good health.

The chain carries TRBV3-1 and TRBJ1-2; D uncertain. V lost 0 bases, J lost 8 bases, and 19 bases lay in between. CDR3 size: 16 residues. The germline CDR1 and CDR2 sequences are LGHDT and YNNKEL (reference sequence). The CDR3 here is CASSQDDAPGSSGYTF. Written as DNA, the CDR3 is TGTGCCAGCAGCCAAGATGACGCTCCCGGGTCTAGCGGCTACACCTTC.

The chain is built from TRBV5-1 and TRBJ2-1; no reliable D call. Germline CDR1 SGHRS, CDR2 YFSETQ. Trimming took 0 bases from V and 5 from J, leaving 12 bases between them. The CDR3 sequence is 15 residues long. The CDR3: CASSLATAGNNEQFF. CDR3 sequence (DNA): TGCGCCAGCAGCTTGGCCACCGCTGGAAACAATGAGCAGTTCTTC. The full variable domain, with the rest looked up from reference TRBV5-1 and TRBJ2-1, is KAGVTQTPRYLIKTRGQQVTLSCSPISGHRSVSWYQQTPGQGLQFLFEYFSETQRNKGNFPGRFSGRQFSNSRSEMNVSTLELGDSALYLCASSLATAGNNEQFFGPGTRLTVL.

The CDR3 DNA reads as TGCAGCGAAAAGCTCTACGAGCAGTACTTC. Its protein is CSEKLYEQYF. V usage is TRBV29-1 and J usage is TRBJ2-5; no clear D. TRBJ2-7 matches the DNA end more closely, so the J call is doubtful. The CDR3 sequence is 10 residues long. In germline, CDR1 is SQVTM, CDR2 ANQGSEA.

Only a few counts were recorded for this clonotype. V is TRBV20-1 and J is TRBJ2-3; D is ambiguous. Per germline, CDR1 DFQATT and CDR2 SNEGSKA (reference sequence). Trimming took off 1 base at V and 0 bases at J, with 11 bases between the two ends. The CDR3 is made up of 15 amino acids. Here the CDR3 reads CSARVKFSSTDTQYF. For the CDR3, the DNA is TGCAGTGCTAGAGTGAAATTCTCTAGCACAGATACGCAGTATTTT.

This clonotype was counted a few times. CDR3 residues: CSARGGVFEKLFF. The CDR3 bases are TGCAGTGCTAGAGGTGGGGTATTCGAAAAACTGTTTTTT. The chain couples TRBV20-1 to TRBJ1-4, with D unresolved. CDR3 length equals 13 residues. The ends were cut back, 1 base at V and 8 bases at J, with 11 bases in the middle. Germline V gene lookup returns CDR1 DFQATT and CDR2 SNEGSKA (reference sequence).

The chain couples TRBV7-9 to TRBJ1-1; 7 nucleotides match TRBD1. The germline CDR1 and CDR2 sequences are SEHNR and FQNEAQ (reference sequence). Trimming at V came to 4 bases and at J to 7 bases, leaving 6 bases not matched to a gene. The CDR3 is 13 residues long. In DNA form, the CDR3 reads TGTGCCAGCAGCTACAGGGGAGAGGTTGAAGCTTTCTTT. Encoded protein: CASSYRGEVEAFF.

This clonotype was seen a handful of times. The chain joins TRBV24-1 to TRBJ1-5; 7 bases are shared with TRBD1. V shed 4 bases, J shed 4 bases, and the junction held 6 bases outside the gene matches. CDR1 is KGHDR, CDR2 SFDVKD, per germline. CDR3 length: 15 residues. The CDR3 loop reads CATSDDGTANQPQHF. CDR3 in DNA: TGTGCCACCAGTGACGACGGGACAGCTAATCAGCCCCAGCATTTT.

This clonotype was picked up a small number of times. The V gene is TRBV20-1, the J gene TRBJ2-5, with 7 bases matching TRBD1. The CDR3 runs 14 residues. V was pared by 5 bases and J by 3 bases, with 9 bases of the junction left unmatched. CDR1 and CDR2 from the germline V gene are DFQATT and SNEGSKA (reference sequence). CDR3 DNA sequence: TGCAGTGCTGAAAAACAGGGGTTCGAAGAGACCCAGTACTTC. Encoded protein: CSAEKQGFEETQYF.

The V gene is TRBV12-3 or TRBV12-4, the J gene TRBJ2-7; no clear D. Trimming cost V 5 bases and J 4 bases, with 9 bases left between them. The CDR3 is 12 residues long. The CDR3 sequence is CASSTILYEQYF. The CDR3 nucleotides are TGTGCCAGCAGTACAATACTGTACGAGCAGTACTTC.

The chain couples TRBV11-2 to TRBJ2-2; D remains unclear. The V gene lost 0 bases and the J gene lost 5 bases, with 4 bases spanning the gap. Germline CDR1 reads SGHAT; CDR2 reads FQNNGV. The CDR3 is 13 amino acids. CDR3 loop: CASSLDMTGELFF. The CDR3 region has the DNA TGTGCCAGCAGCTTAGATATGACCGGGGAGCTGTTTTTT.

There are a few counts of this clonotype. The CDR3, as DNA: TGTGCCAGCAGCCTTATTCTAACTGGGAGCTCTGGGGCCAACGTCCTGACTTTC. This translates into CASSLILTGSSGANVLTF. The chain has TRBV14 and TRBJ2-6; tentative D call: TRBD2 (5 bases). This CDR3 is built from 18 residues. V lost 4 bases to trimming and J lost 0 bases, with 16 bases between them. The germline V gene has CDR1 SGHDN and CDR2 FVKESK.

The V gene is TRBV7-2, the J gene TRBJ2-2, with 7 bases identical to TRBD2. CDR1 and CDR2 (germline): SGHTA, FQGNSA. The CDR3 covers 16 residues. Trimming took 1 base from V and 1 from J; bases not matched to a gene: 3. The CDR3 loop reads CASSLVPSGNTGELFF. CDR3 bases: TGTGCCAGCAGCTTAGTTCCTAGCGGGAACACCGGGGAGCTGTTTTTT.

This clonotype showed up just a few times. CDR3 protein: CASSLTGGTSLAKNIQYF. CDR3 bases: TGTGCCAGCAGTTTAACAGGGGGCACTTCGTTAGCCAAAAACATTCAGTACTTC. The chain carries TRBV12-3 or TRBV12-4 and TRBJ2-4; 9 bases align to TRBD1. V lost 2 bases to trimming and J lost 0 bases; unmatched junction nucleotides: 8. The CDR3 loop spans 18 amino acids.

This clonotype has only a few counts. The V and J genes are TRBV7-2 and TRBJ2-5, with TRBD1 identical over 8 bases. The better agreement between TRBJ2-1 and the DNA end casts doubt on the J call. The CDR3 covers 14 residues. Germline V CDR1 and CDR2: SGHTA, FQGNSA. For the CDR3, the DNA is TGTGCCAGCAGCACGGACAGGGCACTCAATGAGCAGTTCTTC. Translated: CASSTDRALNEQFF.